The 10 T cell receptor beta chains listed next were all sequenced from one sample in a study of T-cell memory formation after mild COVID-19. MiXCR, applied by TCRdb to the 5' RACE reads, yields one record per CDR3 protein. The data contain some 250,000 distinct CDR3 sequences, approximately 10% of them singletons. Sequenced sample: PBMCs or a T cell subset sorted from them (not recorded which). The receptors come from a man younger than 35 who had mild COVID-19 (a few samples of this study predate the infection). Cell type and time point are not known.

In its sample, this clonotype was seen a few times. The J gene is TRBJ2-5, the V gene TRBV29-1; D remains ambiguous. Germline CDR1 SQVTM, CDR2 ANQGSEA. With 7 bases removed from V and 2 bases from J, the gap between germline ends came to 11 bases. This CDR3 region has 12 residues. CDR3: CSGQQSQETQYF. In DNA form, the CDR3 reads TGCAGCGGACAACAGAGTCAAGAGACCCAGTACTTC. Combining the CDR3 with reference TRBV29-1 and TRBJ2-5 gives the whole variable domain SAVISQKPSRDICQRGTSLTIQCQVDSQVTMMFWYRQQPGQSLTLIATANQGSEATYESGFVIDKFPISRPNLTFSTLTVSNMSPEDSSIYLCSGQQSQETQYFGPGTRLLVL.

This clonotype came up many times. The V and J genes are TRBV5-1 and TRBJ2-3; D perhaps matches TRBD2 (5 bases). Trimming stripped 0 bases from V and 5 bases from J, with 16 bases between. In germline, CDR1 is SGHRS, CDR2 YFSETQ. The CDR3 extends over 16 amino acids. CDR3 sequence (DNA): TGCGCCAGCAGCTTGGGCGGGTCTGGCGGTGGAGATACGCAGTATTTT. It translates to CASSLGGSGGGDTQYF.

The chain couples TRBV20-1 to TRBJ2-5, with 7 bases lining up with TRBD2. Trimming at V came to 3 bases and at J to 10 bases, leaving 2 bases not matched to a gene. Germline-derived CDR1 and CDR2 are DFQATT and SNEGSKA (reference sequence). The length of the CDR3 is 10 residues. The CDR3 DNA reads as TGCAGTGCTAGGGAGCGGGGCCAGTACTTC. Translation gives CSARERGQYF.

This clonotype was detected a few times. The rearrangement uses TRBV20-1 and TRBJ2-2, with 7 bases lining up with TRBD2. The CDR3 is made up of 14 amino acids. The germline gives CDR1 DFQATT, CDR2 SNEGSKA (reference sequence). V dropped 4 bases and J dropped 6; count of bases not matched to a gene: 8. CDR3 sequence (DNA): TGCAGTGCTACCGGACTAGATCAGGCCGGGGAGCTGTTTTTT. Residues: CSATGLDQAGELFF.

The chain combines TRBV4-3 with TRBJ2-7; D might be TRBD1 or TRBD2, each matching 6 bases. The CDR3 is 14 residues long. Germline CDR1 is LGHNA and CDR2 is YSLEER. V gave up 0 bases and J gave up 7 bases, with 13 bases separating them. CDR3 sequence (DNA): TGCGCCAGCAGCCAAGAAGGGGGGCGGTGGGAGCAGTACGTC. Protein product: CASSQEGGRWEQYV.

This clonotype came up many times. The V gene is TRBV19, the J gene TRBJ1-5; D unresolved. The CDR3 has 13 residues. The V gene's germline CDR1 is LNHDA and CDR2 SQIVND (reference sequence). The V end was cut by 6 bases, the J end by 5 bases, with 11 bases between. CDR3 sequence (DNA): TGTGCCAGTAGATCATATAGTCATCAGCCCCAGCATTTT. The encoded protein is CASRSYSHQPQHF.

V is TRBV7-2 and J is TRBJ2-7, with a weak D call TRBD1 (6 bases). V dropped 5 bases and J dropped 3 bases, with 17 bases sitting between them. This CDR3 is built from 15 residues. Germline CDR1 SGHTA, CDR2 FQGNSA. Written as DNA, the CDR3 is TGTGCCAGCAGCACAAGCGGACAGCCAGGCTACGAGCAGTACTTC. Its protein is CASSTSGQPGYEQYF. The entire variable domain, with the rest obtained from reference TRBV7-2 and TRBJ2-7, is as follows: GAGVSQSPSNKVTEKGKDVELRCDPISGHTALYWYRQSLGQGLEFLIYFQGNSAPDKSGLPSDRFSAERTGGSVSTLTIQRTQQEDSAVYLCASSTSGQPGYEQYFGPGTRLTVT.

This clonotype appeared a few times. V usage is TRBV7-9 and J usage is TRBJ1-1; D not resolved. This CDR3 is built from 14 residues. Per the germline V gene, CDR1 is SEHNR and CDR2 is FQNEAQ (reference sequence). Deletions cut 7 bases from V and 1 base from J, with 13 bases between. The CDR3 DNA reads TGTGCCAGCACCCGTAACACCGGGAACACTGAAGCTTTCTTT. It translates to CASTRNTGNTEAFF.

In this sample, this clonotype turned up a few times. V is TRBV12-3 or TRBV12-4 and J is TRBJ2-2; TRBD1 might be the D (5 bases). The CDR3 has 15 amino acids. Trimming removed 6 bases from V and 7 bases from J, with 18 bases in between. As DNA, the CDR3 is TGTGCCAGCAGCTATCCGCGCAGGGCTGACGGGGAGCTGTTTTTT. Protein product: CASSYPRRADGELFF.

This CDR3 is CASSYSKAGAFEAFF. CDR3 nucleotides: TGTGCCAGCAGTTACTCGAAAGCAGGGGCCTTTGAAGCTTTCTTT. The chain uses TRBV6-5 and TRBJ1-1; possible D gene TRBD1, 6 bases. Germline CDR1 reads MNHEY; CDR2 reads SVGAGI. The CDR3 is made up of 15 amino acids. Trimming took off 0 bases at V and 7 bases at J, with 15 bases between the two ends.